Presented here are 30 T cell receptor beta chains from one specimen sequenced in a study of cytomegalovirus exposure and HLA in healthy donors. Repertoires were generated with immunoSEQ multiplex PCR, while TCRdb's copy carries only in-frame clones and drops some. The table has about 180,000 clones, 87% seen once. The sequenced sample was PBMCs. The receptor set was obtained from a woman in her twenties or thirties in good health and CMV-seronegative.

The genes are TRBV5-4 and TRBJ1-1; the D gene is possibly TRBD1 (6 bases). V gave up 4 bases and J gave up 7 bases, with 17 bases separating them. Germline V lookup: CDR1 SGHNT, CDR2 YYREEE (reference sequence). The CDR3 is made up of 14 amino acids. Here the CDR3 DNA reads TGTGCCAGCAGCCCGAACCCAGACAGGCATGAAGCTTTCTTT. It encodes CASSPNPDRHEAFF.

This chain links TRBV25-1 with TRBJ2-7; 7 nucleotides match TRBD2. The V gene's germline CDR1 is MGHDK and CDR2 SYGVNS. The trim removed 8 bases at V and 9 bases at J, leaving 7 bases unmatched. The CDR3 consists of 11 residues. CDR3 sequence (DNA): TGTGCCAGCGCTCGGGAGGCTGGGCAGTACTTC. Translating gives CASAREAGQYF.

The chain uses TRBV6-1 and TRBJ1-5; 7 positions match TRBD1. The trim removed 8 bases at V and 3 bases at J, leaving 7 bases unmatched. This CDR3 region has 14 residues. In germline, CDR1 is MNHNS, CDR2 SASEGT. The CDR3 is CASLQGGFNQPQHF. The CDR3 DNA reads TGTGCCAGCCTCCAGGGGGGATTCAATCAGCCCCAGCATTTT.

This clone was seen once. This chain connects TRBV7-2 to TRBJ1-2, with 7 nucleotides matching TRBD1. The length of the CDR3 is 16 residues. Per germline, CDR1 SGHTA and CDR2 FQGNSA. Trimming removed 4 bases from V and 3 bases from J; junction bases left unmatched: 11. CDR3 nucleotides: TGTGCCAGCAGCTCGTACGACAGGGATGGTGACTATGGCTACACCTTC. Its protein product is CASSSYDRDGDYGYTF.

In this sample, this clone turned up once. This chain joins TRBV18 and TRBJ2-7, with TRBD1 matching over 12 bases. Germline V gene sequence: CDR1 KGHSH, CDR2 LQKENI. The junction had 11 bases not matched to a gene; V was cut back by 6 bases and J by 5 bases. The CDR3 is 16 amino acids. In DNA form, the CDR3 reads TGTGCCAGCTCCCCCATCTCGGGACAGGGGGCTGACGAGCAGTACTTC. It is translated as CASSPISGQGADEQYF.

The chain carries TRBV5-1 and TRBJ2-1; D is perhaps TRBD1 (6 bases). The CDR3 has 15 amino acids. Trimming cost V 0 bases and J 4 bases, with 11 bases left between them. Germline V gives CDR1 SGHRS, CDR2 YFSETQ. The CDR3 nucleotides read TGCGCCAGCAGCTTGGAGGGGGTGCTATACAATGAGCAGTTCTTC. The encoded protein is CASSLEGVLYNEQFF.

This chain uses TRBV7-8 with TRBJ1-6; TRBD1 matches 11 bases. The ends lost 1 base at V and 9 bases at J; junction bases unmatched: 2. Germline CDR1 and CDR2: SGHVS and FQNEAQ. The CDR3 contains 15 residues. This chain's CDR3 is CASSLVGTGGSPLHF. CDR3 sequence (DNA): TGTGCCAGCAGCTTAGTAGGGACAGGGGGTTCACCCCTCCACTTT.

This clone was observed once. The rearrangement links TRBV4-1 to TRBJ2-3; TRBD2 matches at 8 bases. The CDR3 is 14 amino acids. Germline CDR1 MGHRA, CDR2 YSYEKL. After removal of 10 bases from V and 0 bases from J, the junction contained 6 bases not matched to a gene. CDR3 in amino acids: CATTGGGSTDTQYF. In DNA, the CDR3 is TGCGCCACCACCGGGGGGGGGAGCACAGATACGCAGTATTTT.

This clone was recorded many times. The DNA for the CDR3 is TGTGCCAGCAGTTGGGGGACTAGCGGGGGAAATGAGCAGTTCTTC. This sequence encodes CASSWGTSGGNEQFF. The chain combines TRBV2 with TRBJ2-1, with 14 bases fitting TRBD2. This CDR3 is 15 amino acids long. CDR1 is SNHLY and CDR2 is FYNNEI in the germline V gene. V lost 5 bases, J lost 7 bases, and 4 bases stayed unmatched. The full variable domain, in which reference TRBV2 and TRBJ2-1 provide the parts outside the CDR3, is EPEVTQTPSHQVTQMGQEVILRCVPISNHLYFYWYRQILGQKVEFLVSFYNNEISEKSEIFDDQFSVERPDGSNFTLKIRSTKLEDSAMYFCASSWGTSGGNEQFFGPGTRLTVL.

The sample holds a few counts of this clone. The chain couples TRBV4-1 to TRBJ1-2; unclear D gene. CDR3 length: 13 amino acids. V was pared by 3 bases and J by 7 bases, with 12 bases between. Looked up from germline, CDR1 is MGHRA and CDR2 is YSYEKL. Written as DNA, the CDR3 is TGCGCCAGCAGCCAGCTCAATACGGGTGGCTACACCTTC. Residues: CASSQLNTGGYTF.

The V gene is TRBV2, the J gene TRBJ1-4; D possibly corresponds to TRBD1 (6 bases). The ends were cut back, 0 bases at V and 7 bases at J, with 12 bases in the middle. Germline CDR1 is SNHLY and CDR2 is FYNNEI. The CDR3 extends over 15 amino acids. The CDR3 loop reads CASSEAGGASEKLFF. The CDR3 DNA follows: TGTGCCAGCAGTGAAGCAGGGGGGGCTAGTGAAAAACTGTTTTTT.

The chain uses TRBV4-1 and TRBJ1-1; D unclear. Between the trimmed V and J ends, which lost 3 bases and 0 bases, there was a span of 14 bases. The CDR3 length is 16 residues. CDR1 MGHRA and CDR2 YSYEKL come from the germline V gene. The CDR3 here is CASSQVSVRLNTEAFF. In DNA, the CDR3 is TGCGCCAGCAGCCAGGTCAGTGTCAGGTTGAACACTGAAGCTTTCTTT.

The chain combines TRBV5-5 with TRBJ2-3, with 9 bases identical to TRBD1. The CDR3 has 16 amino acids. The junction had 9 bases not matched to a gene; V was cut back by 4 bases and J by 3 bases. Germline V gives CDR1 SGHKS, CDR2 YYEKEE (reference sequence). The CDR3, as DNA: TGTGCCAGCAGCCCGCGGACAGGGGAAGGGACAGATACGCAGTATTTT. Translation: CASSPRTGEGTDTQYF.

The CDR3 DNA follows: TGTGCCAGCAGCCTTAGCGGGTACACTGAGGAGACCCAGTACTTC. It translates to CASSLSGYTEETQYF. V usage is TRBV5-4 and J usage is TRBJ2-5; 7 bases line up with TRBD2. V was clipped by 4 bases and J by 5 bases; unmatched bases: 11. The CDR3 length is 15 residues. The germline V gene has CDR1 SGHNT and CDR2 YYREEE (reference sequence).

The rearrangement joins TRBV10-2 to TRBJ1-2; possible D gene TRBD1, 5 bases. In germline, CDR1 is WSHSY, CDR2 SAAADI. The V gene lost 2 bases and the J gene lost 7 bases, with 11 bases spanning the gap. The CDR3 runs 13 residues. DNA of the CDR3: TGCGCCAGCAGTGAGGCACAGGTTTCTGGCTACACCTTC. Protein sequence: CASSEAQVSGYTF.

The rearrangement links TRBV10-2 to TRBJ1-2; D gene ambiguous. This CDR3 has 12 residues. Between the trimmed V and J ends, which lost 6 bases and 4 bases, there was a span of 9 bases. Per the germline V gene, CDR1 is WSHSY and CDR2 is SAAADI. CDR3 sequence reads: CASRDGSYGYTF. The CDR3 DNA is TGCGCCAGCAGGGACGGGAGCTATGGCTACACCTTC.

The DNA of the CDR3 is TGTGCCAGCAGCTCACAGGGCAATGAGCAGTTCTTC. Protein sequence: CASSSQGNEQFF. V is TRBV7-6 and J is TRBJ2-1, with D possibly matching TRBD1 (6 bases). The CDR3 runs to 12 residues. The V end lost 4 bases, the J end lost 6 bases, and 7 bases lay between the germline ends. Germline V gene lookup returns CDR1 SGHVS and CDR2 FNYEAQ.

The chain links TRBV5-1 to TRBJ1-1; a possible D gene is TRBD1 (6 bases). The CDR3 sequence is 12 residues long. Germline V gives CDR1 SGHRS, CDR2 YFSETQ. V was clipped by 2 bases and J by 8 bases, with 10 bases between them. In DNA, the CDR3 is TGCGCCAGCAGCTTTTCGGACAGCGAAGCTTTCTTT. This sequence encodes CASSFSDSEAFF.

The sample holds one count of this clone. The chain employs TRBV5-6 and TRBJ1-2, with D possibly being TRBD1 (6 bases). The CDR3 is 15 residues long. Per germline, CDR1 SGHDT and CDR2 YYEEEE. Trimming removed 7 bases at V and 4 bases at J, with 20 bases between. CDR3 region: CASAPRGAGIYGYTF. The CDR3 coding sequence is TGTGCCAGCGCCCCACGGGGGGCAGGAATCTATGGCTACACCTTC.

V usage is TRBV6-5 and J usage is TRBJ2-2; no firm D call. The CDR3 is 12 amino acids. CDR1 MNHEY and CDR2 SVGAGI come from the germline V gene. Trimming took off 4 bases at V and 5 bases at J, with 5 bases between the two ends. CDR3 loop: CASSFMTGELFF. The DNA of the CDR3 is TGTGCCAGCAGTTTCATGACCGGGGAGCTGTTTTTT.

This chain connects TRBV5-8 to TRBJ2-5; TRBD2 is a possible D gene (6 bases). V was trimmed by 7 bases and J by 1 base, leaving 23 bases between them. CDR1 and CDR2 from the germline V gene are SGHTS and YDEGEE. This CDR3 is built from 17 residues. The CDR3 here is CASVPALILGGQETQYF. For the CDR3, the DNA is TGTGCCAGCGTCCCCGCGTTGATTCTCGGGGGCCAAGAGACCCAGTACTTC.

V gene TRBV9 combines with J gene TRBJ2-5; 7 nucleotides agree with TRBD2. CDR3 length: 14 amino acids. V was pared by 4 bases and J by 2 bases, with 5 bases of the junction left unmatched. Germline V gene sequence: CDR1 SGDLS, CDR2 YYNGEE. Here the CDR3 DNA reads TGTGCCAGCAGCTGGTCTAGCGGTCAAGAGACCCAGTACTTC. This encodes CASSWSSGQETQYF.

The chain is built from TRBV7-2 and TRBJ2-5; no reliable D call. CDR3 length equals 14 residues. Trimming pared 1 base from V and 2 bases from J, leaving 8 bases between. Germline V gene sequence: CDR1 SGHTA, CDR2 FQGNSA. CDR3: CASSLDPGQETQYF. CDR3 coding DNA: TGTGCCAGCAGCTTAGATCCAGGACAAGAGACCCAGTACTTC.

This clone was seen a single time. The rearrangement uses TRBV29-1 and TRBJ1-2, with D uncertain. V shed 1 base and J shed 2 bases, with 17 bases lying between them. The length of the CDR3 is 16 residues. Germline CDR1 and CDR2: SQVTM and ANQGSEA. Here the CDR3 reads CSVEGLRGLVNYGYTF. The CDR3 DNA reads TGCAGCGTTGAAGGTCTCAGAGGCCTAGTAAACTATGGCTACACCTTC.

The chain couples TRBV9 to TRBJ2-3; TRBD2 matches at 7 bases. The CDR3 sequence is 15 residues long. Germline V gene data show CDR1 as SGDLS and CDR2 as YYNGEE. J was trimmed by 4 bases and V by 1 base; bases with no gene match: 6. The CDR3 DNA reads as TGTGCCAGCAGCGTATGGGGGGGAGGGCCAGATACGCAGTATTTT. This gives the protein CASSVWGGGPDTQYF.

The CDR3 region is CASSSALANADTQYF. In DNA, the CDR3 is TGTGCCAGCAGCTCGGCCCTAGCGAATGCGGATACGCAGTATTTT. The genes are TRBV7-2 and TRBJ2-3, with D possibly being TRBD2 (6 bases). This CDR3 is 15 amino acids long. The V gene lost 4 bases and the J gene lost 6 bases, with 17 bases spanning the gap. CDR1 is SGHTA, CDR2 FQGNSA, per germline.

The chain carries TRBV2 and TRBJ2-3; D gene unclear. CDR1 SNHLY and CDR2 FYNNEI come from the germline V gene. The CDR3 has 14 residues. With 1 base removed from V and 4 bases from J, the gap between germline ends came to 9 bases. The CDR3: CASSEGMAADTQYF. The CDR3 bases are TGTGCCAGCAGTGAAGGGATGGCGGCAGATACGCAGTATTTT.

V usage is TRBV7-2 and J usage is TRBJ1-5; D is undetermined. Trimming pared 0 bases from V and 5 bases from J, leaving 8 bases between. This CDR3 is 14 amino acids long. Germline V gives CDR1 SGHTA, CDR2 FQGNSA. The CDR3 sequence: CASSLALGYQPQHF. The CDR3 DNA sequence: TGTGCCAGCAGCTTAGCGCTAGGATATCAGCCCCAGCATTTT. The complete variable domain, with remaining parts taken from reference TRBV7-2 and TRBJ1-5, reads GAGVSQSPSNKVTEKGKDVELRCDPISGHTALYWYRQSLGQGLEFLIYFQGNSAPDKSGLPSDRFSAERTGGSVSTLTIQRTQQEDSAVYLCASSLALGYQPQHFGDGTRLSIL.

In regard to this clone: The sample carries other DNA sequences with the same CDR3. The chain combines TRBV2 with TRBJ2-5; TRBD2 is a possible D gene (6 bases). Germline CDR1 reads SNHLY; CDR2 reads FYNNEI. V lost 7 bases and J lost 1, with 10 bases in between. This CDR3 spans 13 amino acids. The CDR3 spells CASKETSQETQYF. The CDR3 DNA reads as TGTGCCAGCAAGGAGACTAGCCAAGAGACCCAGTACTTC.

J is TRBJ2-3 and V is TRBV6-1; possible D gene TRBD1, 5 bases. This CDR3 spans 12 amino acids. The V end was cut by 6 bases, the J end by 5 bases, with 9 bases between. CDR1 is MNHNS, CDR2 SASEGT, per germline. The CDR3 sequence is CASRGLGDTQYF. The CDR3 region has the DNA TGTGCCAGCAGGGGGCTTGGAGATACGCAGTATTTT.